This entry features one T cell receptor beta chain sequence. Its antigen remains unknown. The data are from a study of Ad26.COV2.S vaccination and SARS-CoV-2 variants. General observations from the study: It was found that vaccine and placebo recipients had similar non-spike TCR breadth.

The table came from immunoSEQ multiplex PCR; TCRdb's copy has only in-frame clones and leaves some out. This table holds about 350,000 clones, about 88% found once. Treatment given: approximately 18 received Ad26.COV2.S at low or high dose, single or two shots; a few received placebo; per-sample allocation not given. Sampling occurred on day 63 after the first vaccine or placebo injection. The receptor comes from a person between 18 and 59 years old who received the Ad26.COV2.S COVID-19 vaccine or a placebo. The input for sequencing was peripheral blood, taken in a trial of Ad26.COV2.S vaccine versus placebo.

The CDR3 nucleotides are TGTGCCAGCAGCTTGGGTAGCGGGAGGTTGGCAGATACGCAGTATTTT. Its protein product is CASSLGSGRLADTQYF. This chain uses TRBV5-6 with TRBJ2-3; TRBD2 matches at 10 bases. The germline V gene has CDR1 SGHDT and CDR2 YYEEEE. After removal of 0 bases from V and 4 bases from J, the junction contained 5 bases not matched to a gene. The CDR3 length is 16 residues.